The subject of this entry is one TCR beta chain. The identical CDR3 is also encoded by other nucleotide sequences in the sample. The assay ran at deep level. Profiled with immunoSEQ multiplex PCR; TCRdb holds only in-frame clones, not every one. Of fewer than 1.8 million clones listed, around 98.5% are singletons. This record belongs to a study of shared clonotypes between healthy human individuals. Splitting of CD4+ cells produced CD45RA+ naive and CD45RA-negative memory subsets. From germline, CDR1 is LNHNV and CDR2 YYDKDF (reference sequence). Trimming left V 0 bases short and J 4 bases short, with 7 bases between. The CDR3 spans 14 residues.

The sequenced material came from naive CD4+ T cells sorted from blood. This sample's subset: CD45RA+ positively selected. V gene TRBV15 combines with J gene TRBJ1-5; D is uncertain. The sequence was collected from a man aged 25-45 years in good health. CDR3 nucleotide sequence: TGTGCCACCAGCAGAGATAAAGGGAATCAGCCCCAGCATTTT. It is translated as CATSRDKGNQPQHF. Full variable domain (missing parts from reference TRBV15 and TRBJ1-5): DAMVIQNPRYQVTQFGKPVTLSCSQTLNHNVMYWYQQKSSQAPKLLFHYYDKDFNNEADTPDNFQSRRPNTSFCFLDIRSPGLGDTAMYLCATSRDKGNQPQHFGDGTRLSIL.